This is a list of T cell receptor beta chains from one sample in a study of blood T cell repertoires in COVID-19. TCRdb keeps only in-frame clones here, not all; method: immunoSEQ multiplex PCR. The sample shows roughly 480,000 clones, roughly nine tenths of them seen only once. The source material was peripheral blood. Source of these receptors: a young man with COVID-19, enrolled during active disease. CDR3s include the opening cysteine and the closing phenylalanine or tryptophan. Fields, in order: clone size, V gene, D gene, J gene, CDR3 protein, CDR3 DNA. A D gene is named only where the DNA matches it firmly. Rows give clone size only sometimes, using once, few, many, or a class for an expanded clone.

>.|TRBV27|TRBD1|TRBJ2-1
CASSLMSGQGTEQFF
TGTGCCAGCAGTTTAATGTCGGGACAGGGCACTGAGCAGTTCTTC
>.|TRBV19|.|TRBJ2-3
CASANSGPPTDTQYF
TGTGCCAGTGCAAATAGCGGACCACCCACAGATACGCAGTATTTT
>.|TRBV7-2|TRBD2|TRBJ2-7
CASSHGLADYEQYF
TGTGCCAGCAGCCACGGACTAGCCGACTACGAGCAGTACTTC
>.|TRBV5-1|.|TRBJ1-6
CASSLGQASNSPLHF
TGCGCCAGCAGCTTGGGACAGGCTTCTAATTCACCCCTCCACTTT
>.|TRBV5-1|.|TRBJ2-5
CASSSRQVQETQYF
TGCGCCAGCAGCTCGAGACAGGTCCAAGAGACCCAGTACTTC
>.|TRBV12-3/TRBV12-4|.|TRBJ2-7
CASSQREPNEQYF
TGTGCCAGCAGTCAACGGGAGCCCAACGAGCAGTACTTC
>once|TRBV5-4|.|TRBJ2-5
CASSSPGTQETQYF
TGTGCCAGCAGCTCCCCAGGGACACAAGAGACCCAGTACTTC
>.|TRBV30|.|TRBJ1-5
CAWSGQGIVSQPQHF
TGTGCCTGGAGTGGGCAGGGAATCGTATCTCAGCCCCAGCATTTT
>.|TRBV27|.|TRBJ2-3
CASSSLAGTDTQYF
TGTGCCAGCAGTTCGTTAGCGGGCACAGATACGCAGTATTTT
>once|TRBV25-1|.|TRBJ1-5
CASSEYGSERQPQHF
TGTGCCAGCAGTGAATACGGGTCAGAGCGCCAGCCCCAGCATTTT
>once|TRBV5-1|.|TRBJ2-5
CASSSSSAETQYF
TGCGCCAGCAGCTCCTCTAGCGCGGAGACCCAGTACTTC